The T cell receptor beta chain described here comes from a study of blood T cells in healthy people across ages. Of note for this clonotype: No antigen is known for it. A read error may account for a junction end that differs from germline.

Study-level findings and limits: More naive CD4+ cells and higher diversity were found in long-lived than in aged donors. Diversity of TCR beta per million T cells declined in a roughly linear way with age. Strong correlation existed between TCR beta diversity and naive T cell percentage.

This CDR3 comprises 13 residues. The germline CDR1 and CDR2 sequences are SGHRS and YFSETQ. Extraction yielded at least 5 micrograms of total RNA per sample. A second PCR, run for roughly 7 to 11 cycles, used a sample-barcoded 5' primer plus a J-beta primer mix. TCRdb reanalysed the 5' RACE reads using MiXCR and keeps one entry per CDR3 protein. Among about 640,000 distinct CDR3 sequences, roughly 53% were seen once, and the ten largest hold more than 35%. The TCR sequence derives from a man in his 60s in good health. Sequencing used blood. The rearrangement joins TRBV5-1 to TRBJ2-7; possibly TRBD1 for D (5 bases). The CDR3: CANSSQGSYEQYF. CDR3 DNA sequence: TGCGCCAACAGCTCGCAGGGTTCCTACGAGCAGTACTTC.